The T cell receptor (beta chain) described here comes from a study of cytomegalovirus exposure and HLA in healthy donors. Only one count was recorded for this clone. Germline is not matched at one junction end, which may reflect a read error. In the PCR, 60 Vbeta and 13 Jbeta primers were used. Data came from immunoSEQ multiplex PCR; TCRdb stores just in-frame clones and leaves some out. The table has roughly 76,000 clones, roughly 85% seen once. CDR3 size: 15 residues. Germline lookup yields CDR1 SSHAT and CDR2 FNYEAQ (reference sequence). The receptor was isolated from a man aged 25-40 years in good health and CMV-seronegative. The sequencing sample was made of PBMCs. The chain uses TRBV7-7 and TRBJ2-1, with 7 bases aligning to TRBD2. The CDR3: CASSLRSGNYNEQFF. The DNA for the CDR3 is TGTGCTAGCAGCTTACGAAGCGGGAATTACAATGAGCAGTTCTTC.